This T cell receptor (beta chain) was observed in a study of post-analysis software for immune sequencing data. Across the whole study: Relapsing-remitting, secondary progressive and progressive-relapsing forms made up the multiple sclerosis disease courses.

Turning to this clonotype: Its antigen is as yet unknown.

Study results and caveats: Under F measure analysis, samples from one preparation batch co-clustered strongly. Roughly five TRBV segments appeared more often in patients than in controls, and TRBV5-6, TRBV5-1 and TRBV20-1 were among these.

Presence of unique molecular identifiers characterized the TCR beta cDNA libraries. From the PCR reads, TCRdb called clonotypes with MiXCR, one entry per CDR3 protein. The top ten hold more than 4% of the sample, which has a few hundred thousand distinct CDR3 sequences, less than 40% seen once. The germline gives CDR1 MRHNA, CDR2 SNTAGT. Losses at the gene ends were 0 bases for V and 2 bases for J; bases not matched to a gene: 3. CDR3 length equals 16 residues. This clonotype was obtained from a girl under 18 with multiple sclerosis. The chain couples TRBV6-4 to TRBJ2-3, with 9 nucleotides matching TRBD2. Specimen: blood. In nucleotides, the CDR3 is TGTGCCAGCAGTGACTCCGCGGGAGGGCCCACAGATACGCAGTATTTT. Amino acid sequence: CASSDSAGGPTDTQYF.